These 25 T cell receptor beta chains share one sample of origin, sequenced in a study of T cell responses to AZD1222 COVID-19 vaccine. Sequencing was performed with immunoSEQ multiplex PCR; in TCRdb, only in-frame clones are kept and a portion is missing. Here the sample spans more than 85,000 clones, about nine tenths being singletons. Source: peripheral blood, taken on day 0 of AZD1222 vaccination. Source of these receptors: an adult in good health.

The chain links TRBV28 to TRBJ2-7; TRBD1 agrees at 9 bases. J was trimmed by 0 bases and V by 6 bases; bases with no gene match: 3. CDR1 and CDR2 from the germline V gene are MDHEN and SYDVKM. The CDR3 extends over 14 amino acids. The CDR3 loop is CASRRDRVSYEQYF. The CDR3 nucleotides are TGTGCCAGCAGGCGGGACAGGGTCTCCTACGAGCAGTACTTC.

V and J are TRBV7-2 and TRBJ1-4, with D unclear. The germline V gene has CDR1 SGHTA and CDR2 FQGNSA. V was clipped by 5 bases and J by 8 bases, with 18 bases between them. The CDR3 length is 15 residues. The CDR3 bases are TGTGCCAGCAGCCGTGGGAGGGCGGTAGGAGAAAAACTGTTTTTT. Its protein product is CASSRGRAVGEKLFF.

The rearrangement links TRBV5-5 to TRBJ1-1; D not certain. Per germline, CDR1 SGHKS and CDR2 YYEKEE (reference sequence). CDR3 length: 14 amino acids. Trimming shortened V by 1 base and J by 5 bases, and 12 bases separated the two germline ends. Here the CDR3 DNA reads TGTGCCAGCAGCTTGTCATCCGTTAATACTGAAGCTTTCTTT. This codes for CASSLSSVNTEAFF.

The chain employs TRBV7-8 and TRBJ2-7; D unresolved. CDR3 size: 13 residues. Between the trimmed V and J ends, which lost 0 bases and 4 bases, there was a span of 7 bases. CDR1 and CDR2 from the germline V gene are SGHVS and FQNEAQ. In nucleotides, the CDR3 is TGTGCCAGCAGCTTAGCGCCCGGTTACGAGCAGTACTTC. Translation: CASSLAPGYEQYF.

V is TRBV5-1 and J is TRBJ2-4; 8 bases align to TRBD1. The junction had 3 bases not matched to a gene; V was cut back by 4 bases and J by 6 bases. Germline CDR1 reads SGHRS; CDR2 reads YFSETQ. This CDR3 is 13 amino acids long. The CDR3 is CASSIGTGNIQYF. The CDR3, as DNA: TGCGCCAGCAGCATCGGGACAGGAAACATTCAGTACTTC.

This clone was counted a few times. V gene TRBV3-1 (or the pseudogene TRBV3-2) combines with J gene TRBJ1-5; D ambiguous. Per the germline V gene, CDR1 is LGHDT and CDR2 is YNNKEL (reference sequence). This CDR3 contains 15 residues. Trimming shortened V by 1 base and J by 0 bases, and 7 bases separated the two germline ends. CDR3 protein: CASSQGDYSNQPQHF. The CDR3, as DNA: TGTGCCAGCAGCCAAGGGGATTATAGCAATCAGCCCCAGCATTTT.

This rearrangement joins TRBV7-9 to TRBJ1-3; tentatively, D is TRBD1 (6 bases). The CDR3 runs to 11 residues. Between the trimmed V and J ends, which lost 8 bases and 6 bases, there was a span of 8 bases. CDR1 is SEHNR, CDR2 FQNEAQ, per germline (reference sequence). As DNA, the CDR3 is TGTGCCAGCGCAGGGGCAAACACCATATATTTT. Its translation: CASAGANTIYF. Full variable domain (outside the CDR3, taken from reference TRBV7-9 and TRBJ1-3): DTGVSQNPRHKITKRGQNVTFRCDPISEHNRLYWYRQTLGQGPEFLTYFQNEAQLEKSRLLSDRFSAERPKGSFSTLEIQRTEQGDSAMYLCASAGANTIYFGEGSWLTVV.

The J gene is TRBJ1-6, the V gene TRBV6-1; D perhaps matches TRBD1 (5 bases). This CDR3 has 15 amino acids. Germline V gene lookup returns CDR1 MNHNS and CDR2 SASEGT. V was clipped by 2 bases and J by 7 bases, with 12 bases between them. In DNA form, the CDR3 reads TGTGCCAGCAGTGAACGGGACTTCAGAAATTCACCCCTCCACTTT. Amino acids: CASSERDFRNSPLHF.

This clone was observed once. The chain carries TRBV4-1 and TRBJ2-5; 8 bases line up with TRBD2. The CDR3 is 15 amino acids. Unmatched junction bases numbered 5, after V lost 0 bases and J lost 5 bases. CDR1 is MGHRA, CDR2 YSYEKL, per germline. The CDR3 is CASSQERGARETQYF. The DNA for the CDR3 is TGCGCCAGCAGCCAAGAGCGGGGGGCCCGGGAGACCCAGTACTTC.

The chain combines TRBV28 with TRBJ1-5, with D hard to call. Trimming stripped 5 bases from V and 3 bases from J, with 8 bases between. Germline V gives CDR1 MDHEN, CDR2 SYDVKM. The CDR3 is 13 amino acids. CDR3 amino acids: CASSRDPNQPQHF. In DNA, the CDR3 is TGTGCCAGCAGTCGGGATCCCAATCAGCCCCAGCATTTT.

V usage is TRBV5-6 and J usage is TRBJ1-5; D unclear. Trimming left V 2 bases short and J 4 bases short, with 7 bases between. CDR1 and CDR2 from the germline V gene are SGHDT and YYEEEE. The CDR3 sequence is 13 residues long. In nucleotides, the CDR3 is TGTGCCAGCAGCTTCTCAGAGAATCAGCCCCAGCATTTT. Protein sequence: CASSFSENQPQHF.

The DNA for the CDR3 is TGTGCCAGCAGCTTCCCCAGGGATGGGAGTACAGATACGCAGTATTTT. This translates into CASSFPRDGSTDTQYF. J is TRBJ2-3 and V is TRBV11-1; D might be TRBD1 or TRBD2, each matching 5 bases. The CDR3 has 16 amino acids. Per the germline V gene, CDR1 is SGHAT and CDR2 is FQDESV (reference sequence). Trimming cost V 3 bases and J 3 bases, with 16 bases left between them.

The chain employs TRBV15 and TRBJ1-2; D unclear. The CDR3 covers 14 residues. Germline loops: CDR1 LNHNV, CDR2 YYDKDF (reference sequence). Trimming pared 0 bases from V and 8 bases from J, leaving 13 bases between. CDR3 amino acids: CATSRDTHTEGYTF. CDR3 nucleotide sequence: TGTGCCACCAGCAGAGATACTCACACGGAAGGCTACACCTTC.

This clone was counted only a few times. The chain joins TRBV18 to TRBJ1-3, with D uncertain. Germline CDR1 is KGHSH and CDR2 is LQKENI. This CDR3 spans 14 amino acids. With 6 bases removed from V and 4 bases from J, the gap between germline ends came to 13 bases. This CDR3 is CASSAGLSGNTIYF. The CDR3 DNA reads as TGTGCCAGCTCGGCTGGTCTCTCCGGAAACACCATATATTTT.

J is TRBJ1-6 and V is TRBV7-8; 10 bases match TRBD1. The length of the CDR3 is 14 residues. The V gene end was trimmed by 4 bases and the J gene end by 10 bases; junction bases not matched to a gene: 4. Germline lookup yields CDR1 SGHVS and CDR2 FQNEAQ. CDR3 loop: CASSSQGQGSPLHF. The CDR3 region has the DNA TGTGCCAGCAGCTCACAGGGACAGGGGTCACCCCTCCACTTT.

CDR3 sequence: CASSRQSGTGEFEQYF. CDR3 in DNA: TGTGCCAGCAGCCGACAGTCCGGGACAGGGGAGTTCGAGCAGTACTTC. The chain has TRBV5-4 and TRBJ2-7; 10 bases line up with TRBD1. V dropped 4 bases and J dropped 6; count of bases not matched to a gene: 13. Germline loops: CDR1 SGHNT, CDR2 YYREEE (reference sequence). This CDR3 is built from 16 residues.

This clone was detected only a few times. The chain links TRBV10-1 to TRBJ2-3; 12 bases map to TRBD1. There are 15 residues in the CDR3. The ends lost 6 bases at V and 4 bases at J; junction bases unmatched: 5. Germline CDR1 and CDR2: WNHNN and SYGVQD (reference sequence). The CDR3 coding sequence is TGCGCCAGCAGCTCCGGGACAGGGGGCGCAGATACGCAGTATTTT. This encodes CASSSGTGGADTQYF.

The chain combines TRBV7-9 with TRBJ1-1; no firm D call. CDR3 length equals 15 residues. Germline-derived CDR1 and CDR2 are SEHNR and FQNEAQ (reference sequence). V shed 3 bases and J shed 0 bases, with 11 bases lying between them. The CDR3 is CASSFDPSLNTEAFF. CDR3 in DNA: TGTGCCAGCAGCTTCGACCCCTCCCTGAACACTGAAGCTTTCTTT.

The genes are TRBV10-3 and TRBJ1-3, with 8 bases that match TRBD1. Germline lookup yields CDR1 ENHRY and CDR2 SYGVKD. This CDR3 has 14 amino acids. With V trimmed by 6 bases and J by 6 bases, 7 bases remained unmatched. Written as DNA, the CDR3 is TGTGCCATCAGCGAGGACAGGGAATCAAACACCATATATTTT. This sequence encodes CAISEDRESNTIYF.

The chain uses TRBV19 and TRBJ1-1; TRBD1 might be the D (6 bases). The V gene's germline CDR1 is LNHDA and CDR2 SQIVND (reference sequence). The CDR3 extends over 16 amino acids. Trimming stripped 5 bases from V and 5 bases from J, with 21 bases between. CDR3 DNA: TGTGCCAGTAGTCCACCCCCCGCCAGGGGCGGGACTGAAGCTTTCTTT. This gives the protein CASSPPPARGGTEAFF.

The J gene is TRBJ1-2, the V gene TRBV4-1; a possible D gene is TRBD1 (5 bases). V lost 3 bases and J 0 bases, leaving 17 bases between the germline ends. The CDR3 covers 17 residues. The germline CDR1 and CDR2 sequences are MGHRA and YSYEKL. Here the CDR3 DNA reads TGCGCCAGCAGCCACCTGGGACGTCACCGGACTAACTATGGCTACACCTTC. This encodes CASSHLGRHRTNYGYTF.

This clone occurred once. V and J are TRBV10-3 and TRBJ1-2; the D gene is possibly TRBD1 (6 bases). Germline V gene sequence: CDR1 ENHRY, CDR2 SYGVKD. Trimming pared 4 bases from V and 6 bases from J, leaving 15 bases between. This CDR3 is built from 14 residues. CDR3 sequence: CAISATGSGNGYTF. Here the CDR3 DNA reads TGTGCCATCAGTGCCACAGGGTCCGGGAATGGCTACACCTTC.

The gene calls are TRBV5-6 and TRBJ1-6; 9 nucleotides line up with TRBD1. Trimming took 0 bases from V and 7 from J; bases not matched to a gene: 11. CDR1 is SGHDT and CDR2 is YYEEEE in the germline V gene. CDR3 length equals 18 residues. The CDR3 bases are TGTGCCAGCAGCTTGGGGACCCGGGACAGGGAACGCAATTCACCCCTCCACTTT. Translated: CASSLGTRDRERNSPLHF.

Only a few counts were recorded for this clone. The gene calls are TRBV10-1 and TRBJ1-1; D is ambiguous. Per germline, CDR1 WNHNN and CDR2 SYGVQD (reference sequence). Trimming left V 0 bases short and J 0 bases short, with 8 bases between. The CDR3 is made up of 15 amino acids. DNA for the CDR3: TGCGCCAGCAGTGAGTCCTCGGGGATGAACACTGAAGCTTTCTTT. Translated, it gives CASSESSGMNTEAFF.

The chain combines TRBV5-6 with TRBJ2-7; D is tentatively TRBD1 or TRBD2 (5 bases each). The CDR3 loop spans 17 amino acids. From germline, CDR1 is SGHDT and CDR2 YYEEEE. V lost 4 bases and J 2 bases, leaving 22 bases between the germline ends. CDR3 protein: CASSELGRGITPYEQYF. In DNA form, the CDR3 reads TGTGCCAGCAGCGAATTGGGACGGGGAATCACCCCCTACGAGCAGTACTTC.